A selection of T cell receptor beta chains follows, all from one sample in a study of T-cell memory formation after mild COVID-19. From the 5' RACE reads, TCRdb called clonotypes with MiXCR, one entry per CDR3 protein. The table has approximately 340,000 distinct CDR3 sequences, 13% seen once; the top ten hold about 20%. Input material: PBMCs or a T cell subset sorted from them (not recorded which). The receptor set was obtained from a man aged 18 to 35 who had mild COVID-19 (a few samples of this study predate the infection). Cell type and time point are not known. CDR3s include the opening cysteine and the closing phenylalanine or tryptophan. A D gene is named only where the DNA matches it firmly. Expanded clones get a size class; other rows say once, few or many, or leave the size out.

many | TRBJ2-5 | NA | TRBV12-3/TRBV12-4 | TGTGCCAGCAGTTTCCGTCGGGTCCAAGCAGGGACCCAGTACTTC | CASSFRRVQAGTQYF
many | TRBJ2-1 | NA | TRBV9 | TGTGCCAGCAGCTCCAGGGGGGAGCAGGGAGAGCAGTTCTTC | CASSSRGEQGEQFF
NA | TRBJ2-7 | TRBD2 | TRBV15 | TGTGCCACCAGCAATCGAGCGGGGGGAAACTACGAGCAGTACTTC | CATSNRAGGNYEQYF
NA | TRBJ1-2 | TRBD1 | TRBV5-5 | TGTGCCAGCAGCACACCGGGACAGGGGGCTTACGGCTACACCTTC | CASSTPGQGAYGYTF
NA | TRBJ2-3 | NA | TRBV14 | TGTGCCAGCAGCCCTCGCTTGGCGATCGTGACAGATACGCAGTATTTT | CASSPRLAIVTDTQYF
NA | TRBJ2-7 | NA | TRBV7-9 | TGTGCCAGCAGCTTAGAGATTGGGGAGCAGTACTTC | CASSLEIGEQYF
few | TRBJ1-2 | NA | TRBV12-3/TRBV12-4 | TGTGCCAGCAGTCCTCGACGCTGGGGCTACACCTTC | CASSPRRWGYTF
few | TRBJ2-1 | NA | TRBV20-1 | TGCAGTGCTCCCGATTCGCGCGGGGGCAGGGATGAGCAGTTCTTC | CSAPDSRGGRDEQFF
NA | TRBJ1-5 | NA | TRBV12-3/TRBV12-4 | TGTGCCAGCAGTTACAAGGCTAGCAATCAGCCCCAGCATTTT | CASSYKASNQPQHF
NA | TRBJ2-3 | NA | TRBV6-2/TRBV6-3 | TGTGCCAGCGCCCAGGCAGATACGCAGTATTTT | CASAQADTQYF
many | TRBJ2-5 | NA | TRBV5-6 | TGTGCCAGCAGCTTTTCTGCAGGGAGAGAGACCCAGTACTTC | CASSFSAGRETQYF
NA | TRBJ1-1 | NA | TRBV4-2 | TGTGCCAGCAGCCAAGCTCTGTTTTTGAACACTGAAGCTTTCTTT | CASSQALFLNTEAFF
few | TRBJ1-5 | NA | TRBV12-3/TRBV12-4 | TGTGCCAGCAGTTTAGGGGTGGTTGTACAGCCCCAGCATTTT | CASSLGVVVQPQHF
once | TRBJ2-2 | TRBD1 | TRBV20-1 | TGCAGTGCTAGAAGAGGGACAGGGATTTTAGCCGGGGAGCTGTTTTTT | CSARRGTGILAGELFF
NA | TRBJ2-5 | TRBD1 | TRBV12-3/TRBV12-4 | TGTGCCACCAGGGACAGGGAACAAGAGACCCAGTACTTC | CATRDREQETQYF
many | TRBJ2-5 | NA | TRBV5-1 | TGCGCCAGCATGCGATGGGGGACTCCGCAAGAGACCCAGTACTTC | CASMRWGTPQETQYF
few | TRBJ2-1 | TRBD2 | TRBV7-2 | TGTGCCAGCAGCCTGGACGGGACTAGCTTTAGGTTCTTC | CASSLDGTSFRFF
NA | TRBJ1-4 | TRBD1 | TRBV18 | TGTGCCAGCTCCGACAGGGGCGAAAAACTGTTTTTT | CASSDRGEKLFF
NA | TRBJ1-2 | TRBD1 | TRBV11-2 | TGTGCCAGCAGCTTAGTGGGACAGACGGGCTACACCTTC | CASSLVGQTGYTF
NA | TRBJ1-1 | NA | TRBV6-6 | TGTGCCAGCAGTTACACGGGGGGTGACACTGAAGCTTTCTTT | CASSYTGGDTEAFF
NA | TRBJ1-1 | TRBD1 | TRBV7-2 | TGTGCCAGCAGGAAAAGGGGGACAGGGAGTCCTTACACTGAAGCTTTCTTT | CASRKRGTGSPYTEAFF
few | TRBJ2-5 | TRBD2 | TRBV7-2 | TGTGCCAGCAGCTTAGAAGTGCGGGGGGCCCTGGAGACCCAGTACTTC | CASSLEVRGALETQYF
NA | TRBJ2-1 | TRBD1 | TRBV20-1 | TGCAGTGCTAACGGACAGGGCCGCTCCTACAATGAGCAGTTCTTC | CSANGQGRSYNEQFF
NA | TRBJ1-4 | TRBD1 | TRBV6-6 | TGTGCCAGCACAGACAGGGATGCTAATGAAAAACTGTTTTTT | CASTDRDANEKLFF
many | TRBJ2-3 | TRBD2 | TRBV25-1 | TGTGCCAGCACCCCAAAGCGGGGGGGCACAGATACGCAGTATTTT | CASTPKRGGTDTQYF
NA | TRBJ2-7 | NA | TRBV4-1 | TGCGCCAGCAGCCAAACGTCAGAAGGGTACGAGCAGTACTTC | CASSQTSEGYEQYF
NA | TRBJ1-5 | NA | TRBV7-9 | TGTGCCAGCAAGAACAGGCGGCATTTT | CASKNRRHF
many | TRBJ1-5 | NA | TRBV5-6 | TGTGCCAGCAGCTCCCTCGACAGAAACCCCAATCAGCCCCAGCATTTT | CASSSLDRNPNQPQHF
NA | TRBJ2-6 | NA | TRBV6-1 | TGTGCCAGCATGAGCTCTGGGGCCAACGTCCTGACTTTC | CASMSSGANVLTF
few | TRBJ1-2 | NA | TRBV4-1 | TGCGCCAGCAGCCCAGACGGGGCCGCGAACTATGGCTACACCTTC | CASSPDGAANYGYTF
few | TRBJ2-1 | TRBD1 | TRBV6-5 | TGTGCCAGCAGTTACTCCCCTCAGGGGGCTGCCTACAATGAGCAGTTCTTC | CASSYSPQGAAYNEQFF
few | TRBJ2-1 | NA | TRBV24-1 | TGTGCCACCAGTGATTCAACCGACGGCAATGAGCAGTTCTTC | CATSDSTDGNEQFF
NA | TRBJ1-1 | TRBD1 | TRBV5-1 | TGCGCCAGCAGTAACTCTCAGGGGGCGACTGAAGCTTTCTTT | CASSNSQGATEAFF
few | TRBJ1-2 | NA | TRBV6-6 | TGTGCCAGCAGCCGCGACGGGACCTATGGCTACACCTTC | CASSRDGTYGYTF
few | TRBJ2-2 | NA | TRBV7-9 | TGTGCCAGCAGCTTTATCGATGTGGAGTACACCGGGGAGCTGTTTTTT | CASSFIDVEYTGELFF
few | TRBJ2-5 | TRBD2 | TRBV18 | TGTGCCAGCTCACCAGGGGAGGGCCAGTACTTC | CASSPGEGQYF
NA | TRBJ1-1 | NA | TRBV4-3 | TGCGCCAGCAGCCAACCAACTAAGGGTGCTGCTGAAGCTTTCTTT | CASSQPTKGAAEAFF
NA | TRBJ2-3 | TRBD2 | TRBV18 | TGTGCCAGCTCACCACCGACTAGCGATTACACAGATACGCAGTATTTT | CASSPPTSDYTDTQYF
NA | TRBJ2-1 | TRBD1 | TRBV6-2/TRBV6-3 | TGTGCCAGCAGTTACCGGACAGGGAAGGCTGAGCAGTTCTTC | CASSYRTGKAEQFF
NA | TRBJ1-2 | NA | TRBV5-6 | TGTGCCAGCAGGAAGCAGGGGAACTATGGCTACACCTTC | CASRKQGNYGYTF
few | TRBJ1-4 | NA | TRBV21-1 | TGTGCCAGCAACCGACGTTATGCAACTAATGAAAAACTGTTTTTT | CASNRRYATNEKLFF
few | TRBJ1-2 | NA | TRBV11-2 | TGTGCCAGCAGGACTTTGGGCACAGTGTATGGCTACACCTTC | CASRTLGTVYGYTF
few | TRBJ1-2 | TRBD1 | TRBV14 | TGTGCCAGCAGCCCTGGACAGGGGGCATACGACTATGGCTACACCTTC | CASSPGQGAYDYGYTF
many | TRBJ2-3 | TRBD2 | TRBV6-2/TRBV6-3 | TGTGCCAGCAGTTACTCACTAGCGCTTAGCACAGATACGCAGTATTTT | CASSYSLALSTDTQYF
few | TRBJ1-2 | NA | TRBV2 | TGTGCCAGCAGTGACGAGGGTAGTTATGGCTACACCTTC | CASSDEGSYGYTF
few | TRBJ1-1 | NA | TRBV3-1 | TGTGCCAGCAGCCAGTCACAGGGACCCACTGAAGCTTTCTTT | CASSQSQGPTEAFF
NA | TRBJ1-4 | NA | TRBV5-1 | TGCGCCAGCAGCTTGATTGGGTCCGATAATGAAAAACTGTTTTTT | CASSLIGSDNEKLFF
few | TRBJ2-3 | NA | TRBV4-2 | TGTGCCAGCAGCCGACCCAAACGGGACGGATTGACAGATACGCAGTATTTT | CASSRPKRDGLTDTQYF
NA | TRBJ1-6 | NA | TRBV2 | TGTGCCAGCAGTGATAGTGGCATTACTTCACCCCTCCACTTT | CASSDSGITSPLHF
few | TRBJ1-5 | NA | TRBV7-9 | TGTGCCAGCAGCGCGGATACTTATCAGCCCCAGCATTTT | CASSADTYQPQHF
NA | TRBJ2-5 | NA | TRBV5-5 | TGTGCCAGCAGCTCCTCGGGTGCGGGATGGGAGACCCAGTACTTC | CASSSSGAGWETQYF
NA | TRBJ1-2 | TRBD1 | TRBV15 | TGTGCCACCAGCGGTTGGGACAGCTATGGCTACACCTTC | CATSGWDSYGYTF
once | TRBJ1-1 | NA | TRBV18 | TGTGCCAGCTCACCCCGGGAGCCCACTGAAGCTTTCTTT | CASSPREPTEAFF
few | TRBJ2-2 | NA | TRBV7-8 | TGTGCCAGCAGCACGACACTACCTTCCGGGGAGCTGTTTTTT | CASSTTLPSGELFF
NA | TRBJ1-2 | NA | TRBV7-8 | TGTGCCAGCACCCCGGACAAGGGATATGGCTACACCTTC | CASTPDKGYGYTF
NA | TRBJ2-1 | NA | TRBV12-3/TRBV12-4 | TGTGCCACCTCCCGGCCGGGGAACTACAATGAGCAGTTCTTC | CATSRPGNYNEQFF
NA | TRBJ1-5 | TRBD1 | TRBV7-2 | TGTGCCAGCAGCTTCCGGGACAGGGGGGGAAATCAGCCCCAGCATTTT | CASSFRDRGGNQPQHF
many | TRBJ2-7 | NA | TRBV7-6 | TGTGCCAGCGGAACTCTAAGCTCCTACGAGCAGTACTTC | CASGTLSSYEQYF
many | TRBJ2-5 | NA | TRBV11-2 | TGTGCCAGCAGCTCGCTCTTGGCGACCCAGTACTTC | CASSSLLATQYF